In its sample, the clone carrying this TCR beta chain was seen many times. Its antigen is unidentified. This sample is part of a study of T-cell reconstitution after alpha-beta-depleted transplantation in children. General study findings and limits: It was newly produced T cells that mostly accounted for T-cell counts and diversity one year after transplant. Recipient T cells and thymic progenitors that survived were the source of the high TCRbeta diversity seen at day 60 in some patients. Several hundred expanded graft clones reportedly gave rise to the alpha-beta T cells present about two months after transplant.

During its preparation, the TCRbeta library received unique molecular identifiers. TCRdb used MiXCR to reprocess the PCR reads, holding one entry per CDR3 protein. The table lists 200,000 to 300,000 distinct CDR3 sequences, roughly 8% of them singletons. V was shortened by 0 bases and J by 2 bases, with 5 bases between the two germline ends. Per the germline V gene, CDR1 is ENHRY and CDR2 is SYGVKD. The CDR3 has 14 amino acids. This specimen consisted of PBMCs, mostly from graft donor cells, obtained 180 days after TCRalphabeta/CD19-depleted stem cell transplant. This clonotype was obtained from a male patient aged 10 to 17 who had a stem cell transplant for acute lymphoblastic leukemia, so the T cells may come from the graft donor. V gene TRBV10-3 combines with J gene TRBJ1-5; D remains unclear. The CDR3 spells CAISESRGNQPQHF. The CDR3 DNA is TGTGCCATCAGTGAGTCGAGAGGCAATCAGCCCCAGCATTTT.